Listed here are 8 T cell receptor beta chains from one sample, sequenced in a study of T cells after yellow fever vaccination (dated by TCRdb to about 2019). Library preparation was by 5' RACE. The instrument was an Illumina NovaSeq 6000. The public reads were run again by TCRdb, first through fastp at Q25 and then through MiXCR, and only productive beta chains were kept. Rows matching on CDR3 protein sequence are summarized as one entry with the most common DNA and genes. The sample data list a few hundred thousand distinct CDR3 sequences, and roughly 4.8% of these were observed just once. About 3.5% of the sample comes from the top ten. What the treatment or condition label conveys for this sample: live attenuated yellow fever vaccine strain. The sample in question was CD4+ T cells sorted from PBMCs, obtained on the day of the yellow fever booster vaccination. These receptors were obtained from a man younger than 35 who received the YFV17D yellow fever vaccine.

This clonotype was recorded a few times. In DNA, the CDR3 is TGTGCCAGCAGCTTAGGTGTACTCTCTGGGGCCAACGTCCTGACTTTC. As protein: CASSLGVLSGANVLTF. This rearrangement joins TRBV7-9 to TRBJ2-6; no clear D. Germline-derived CDR1 and CDR2 are SEHNR and FQNEAQ (reference sequence). This CDR3 has 16 residues. V was cut by 1 base and J by 0 bases, with 7 bases left in between.

There are a few counts of this clonotype. V usage is TRBV5-8 and J usage is TRBJ2-5; D ambiguous. The germline V gene has CDR1 SGHTS and CDR2 YDEGEE. CDR3 length equals 13 residues. V was cut by 1 base and J by 4 bases, with 8 bases left in between. The CDR3 bases are TGTGCCAGCAGCTTGATCCCTCGAGAGACCCAGTACTTC. It codes for CASSLIPRETQYF.

This clonotype was counted a few times. The chain is built from TRBV12-3 or TRBV12-4 and TRBJ1-2; possible D gene TRBD1, 6 bases. The V end was cut by 5 bases, the J end by 8 bases, with 21 bases between. The CDR3 has 15 residues. CDR3 in amino acids: CASSGSLYTGSGYTF. In DNA, the CDR3 is TGTGCCAGCAGTGGATCCCTGTACACAGGGAGCGGCTACACCTTC.

This clonotype was recorded many times. The chain joins TRBV20-1 to TRBJ2-1; D is possibly TRBD2 (7 bases). Germline V gene data show CDR1 as DFQATT and CDR2 as SNEGSKA (reference sequence). Trimming shortened V by 4 bases and J by 3 bases, and 13 bases separated the two germline ends. The CDR3 is 14 residues long. This chain's CDR3 is CSAMGGAVYNEQFF. In DNA form, the CDR3 reads TGCAGTGCTATGGGGGGGGCTGTCTACAATGAGCAGTTCTTC.

Ten or more counts support this clonotype. This chain uses TRBV5-8 with TRBJ2-3, with D possibly TRBD1 on 6 matching bases. Germline CDR1 reads SGHTS; CDR2 reads YDEGEE. This CDR3 has 14 amino acids. V dropped 4 bases and J dropped 1 base, with 10 bases sitting between them. The CDR3 coding sequence is TGTGCCAGCAGCACCGGGACACGCACAGATACGCAGTATTTT. Its protein is CASSTGTRTDTQYF. Using reference TRBV5-8 and TRBJ2-3 for the parts outside the CDR3, the full variable domain is EAGVTQSPTHLIKTRGQQATLRCSPISGHTSVYWYQQALGLGLQFLLWYDEGEERNRGNFPPRFSGRQFPNYSSELNVNALELEDSALYLCASSTGTRTDTQYFGPGTRLTVL.

The chain is built from TRBV7-9 and TRBJ2-1; TRBD1 matches at 7 bases. CDR3 length: 11 amino acids. Germline CDR1 SEHNR, CDR2 FQNEAQ (reference sequence). After removal of 6 bases from V and 11 bases from J, the junction contained 4 bases not matched to a gene. The CDR3 region has the DNA TGTGCCAGCAGGGAGACAGGGCAGCAGTTCTTC. Amino acids: CASRETGQQFF.

This clonotype has more than one count but fewer than ten. V and J are TRBV5-1 and TRBJ1-3; no reliable D call. The germline CDR1 and CDR2 sequences are SGHRS and YFSETQ. This CDR3 comprises 12 residues. V was pared by 0 bases and J by 9 bases, with 7 bases between. CDR3 residues: CASSLGSGTIYF. For the CDR3, the DNA is TGCGCCAGCAGCTTGGGGTCCGGCACCATATATTTT.

The chain has TRBV29-1 and TRBJ1-4, with D perhaps matching TRBD1 (5 bases). The germline V and J ends were trimmed by 4 bases and 4 bases, with 10 bases remaining between them. Germline V gene data show CDR1 as SQVTM and CDR2 as ANQGSEA. The CDR3 loop spans 13 amino acids. The CDR3 bases are TGCAGCGTTGCCCGACAGATTAATGAAAAACTGTTTTTT. Translated: CSVARQINEKLFF.